This entry lists 4 T cell receptor beta chains sequenced from one sample in a study of cytomegalovirus exposure and HLA in healthy donors. This PCR relied on a set of 60 Vbeta primers and 13 Jbeta primers. The data were produced by immunoSEQ multiplex PCR, yet TCRdb's version contains in-frame clones alone and is incomplete. Here the sample spans about 98,000 clones, 80% to 85% being singletons. The specimen was PBMCs. These receptors were taken from a man aged 40-49 years in good health and CMV-seronegative.

The CDR3 reads CASSLQASYEQYF. CDR3 in DNA: TGCGCCAGCAGCTTGCAGGCCTCCTACGAGCAGTACTTC. The chain has TRBV5-1 and TRBJ2-7; D not certain. Germline V CDR1 and CDR2: SGHRS, YFSETQ. The CDR3 is made up of 13 amino acids. The germline V and J ends were trimmed by 1 base and 0 bases, with 5 bases remaining between them.

The V and J genes are TRBV11-3 and TRBJ2-3; 7 bases align to TRBD2. The V and J ends lost 5 bases and 3 bases, in that order; junction bases with no gene match: 8. The CDR3 is made up of 15 amino acids. Germline V gene data show CDR1 as SGHNT and CDR2 as YENEEA. CDR3 protein: CASSRGVSGTDTQYF. For the CDR3, the DNA is TGTGCCAGCAGCCGGGGGGTATCAGGGACAGATACGCAGTATTTT.

This chain connects TRBV28 to TRBJ1-4; D gene ambiguous. Germline values: CDR1 MDHEN, CDR2 SYDVKM. The CDR3 has 11 amino acids. Trimming pared 2 bases from V and 10 bases from J, leaving 5 bases between. CDR3 coding DNA: TGTGCCAGCAGTTTACCCGGAAAACTGTTTTTT. Translating gives CASSLPGKLFF.

The J gene is TRBJ1-5, the V gene TRBV15; TRBD1 matches 9 bases. The CDR3 consists of 16 residues. Germline CDR1 and CDR2: LNHNV and YYDKDF (reference sequence). V lost 0 bases to trimming and J lost 5 bases; unmatched junction nucleotides: 5. The CDR3 nucleotides are TGTGCCACCAGCAGAGATGCCCGGACAGGGGATCAGCCCCAGCATTTT. It translates to CATSRDARTGDQPQHF.